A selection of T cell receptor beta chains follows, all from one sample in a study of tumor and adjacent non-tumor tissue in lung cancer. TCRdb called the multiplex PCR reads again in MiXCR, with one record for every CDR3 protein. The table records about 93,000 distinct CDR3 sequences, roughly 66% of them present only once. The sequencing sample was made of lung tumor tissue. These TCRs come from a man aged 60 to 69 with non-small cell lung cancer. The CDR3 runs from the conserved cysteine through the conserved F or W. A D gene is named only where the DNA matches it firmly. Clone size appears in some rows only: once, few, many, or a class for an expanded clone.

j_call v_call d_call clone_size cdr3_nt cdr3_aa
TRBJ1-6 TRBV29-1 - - TGCAGCCTAAAAGGTCACGAGAGCTCCTATAATTCACCTCTCCACTTT CSLKGHESSYNSPLHF
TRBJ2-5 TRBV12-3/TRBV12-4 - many TGTGCCAGCAGCTTCCAAGGACAGATAGCGGCTGAGACCCAGTACTTC CASSFQGQIAAETQYF
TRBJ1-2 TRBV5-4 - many TGTGCCAGCAGCAAACCCGTTACAGGGAGAGATAACTATGGCTACACCTTC CASSKPVTGRDNYGYTF
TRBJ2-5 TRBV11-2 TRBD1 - TGTGCCAGCAGTCTAGGACAGGCTAGCTATGAGACCCAGTACTTC CASSLGQASYETQYF
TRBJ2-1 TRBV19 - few TGTGCCAGTAATGCTCGAGGGAGCGGAGCCCCCAATGAGCAGTTCTTC CASNARGSGAPNEQFF
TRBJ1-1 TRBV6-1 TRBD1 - TGTACCAGCAGTGAATTAGGGACAGGGAGGAGGACTGAAGTTTTCTTT CTSSELGTGRRTEVFF
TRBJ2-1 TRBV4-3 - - TGCGCCAGCAGCCAATTGATAACTGTCTACAATGAGCGGTTCTTC CASSQLITVYNERFF
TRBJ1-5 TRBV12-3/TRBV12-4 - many TGTGCCAGCACCCGAGCGGGAGGGGGGGGCAATCAGCCCCAGCATTTT CASTRAGGGGNQPQHF
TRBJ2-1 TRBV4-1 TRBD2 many TGCGCCAGCAGCCAAGATAGTAGCGGGGGGGCTTATGAGCAGTTCTTC CASSQDSSGGAYEQFF
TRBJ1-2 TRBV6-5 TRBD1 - TGCGCCAGCACTTACGCTACCGGGACAGCCTATGGCTACACCTTC CASTYATGTAYGYTF
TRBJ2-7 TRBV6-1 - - TGTGCCGGCGTCCAGGCCGTGCAGTACTTC CAGVQAVQYF
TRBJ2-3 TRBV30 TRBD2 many TGTGCCTGGAGTGTAGAGGGAGGGCGCACAGATACGCAGTACTTT CAWSVEGGRTDTQYF
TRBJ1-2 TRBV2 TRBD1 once TGTGCCAGCAGTACGGAGGGACAGGGATACTTC CASSTEGQGYF
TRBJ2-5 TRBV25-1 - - TGTGCCAGCAGTGAATTGGGACGGGGGAAGGAGACCCAGTACTTC CASSELGRGKETQYF
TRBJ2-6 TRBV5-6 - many TGTGCCAGCAGCTTGGTTAGGGACGGGTACGGGGCCAACGTCCTGACTTTC CASSLVRDGYGANVLTF
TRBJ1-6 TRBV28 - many TGTGCCAGCAGTCCAACGGGAGGTTCGGTAACATCACCCCTCCACTTT CASSPTGGSVTSPLHF
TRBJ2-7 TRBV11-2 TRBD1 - TGTACCAGCAGCTTAGTCTTCGGACAGGGGAACTACGAGCAGTACTTC CTSSLVFGQGNYEQYF
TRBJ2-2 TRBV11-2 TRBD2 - TGTGCCAGCACCACGGGACTAACTAACACCGGGGAGTTGTTTTTC CASTTGLTNTGELFF
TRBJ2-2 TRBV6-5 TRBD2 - TGTGTCAACTATCGGGCGGGGGGATTGGGCGGGGAGCTGTTTTTT CVNYRAGGLGGELFF
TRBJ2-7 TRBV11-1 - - TGTGCCAGCAGCTTTCCCGAGGGCGCCTACGAGCAGTCCTTC CASSFPEGAYEQSF
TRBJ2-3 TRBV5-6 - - TGTGCCAGCAGCAATAGGGGCACAAATACGCAGTATTTT CASSNRGTNTQYF
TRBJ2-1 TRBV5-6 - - TGTGCCAGCAGCAGGTCAGGAAGATACAAAGAGGAGTTCTTC CASSRSGRYKEEFF
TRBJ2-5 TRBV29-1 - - TGCAGCGTTGTTAACGACGACCCAGAGACCCAGTACTTC CSVVNDDPETQYF
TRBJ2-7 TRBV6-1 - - TGTGCCAGCAGTGACTCAGGGGCGATTATATTGCAGTACTTC CASSDSGAIILQYF
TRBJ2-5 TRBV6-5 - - TGTGCCAGCAGTGGCACTTGGGGGCGGGAGACCCAGTACTTC CASSGTWGRETQYF
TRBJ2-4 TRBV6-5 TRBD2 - TGCGCCAGCAGGAGTAGCGGGGAGGCCGCCAAAAACATTCAGTACTTC CASRSSGEAAKNIQYF
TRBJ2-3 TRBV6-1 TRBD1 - TGTGCTAGCAGTCCACTGGGACAGGGAGTGGATACGCATTATTTT CASSPLGQGVDTHYF
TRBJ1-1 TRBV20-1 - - TGCAGTGCCCCCCGCCGGGTGAACACTGAAGCTTCCTTT CSAPRRVNTEASF
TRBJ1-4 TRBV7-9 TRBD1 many TGTGCCAGCAGCTCAGCCCGACAGGGCTCGGAAAAACTGTTTTTT CASSSARQGSEKLFF
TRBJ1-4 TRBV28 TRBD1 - TGCGTCAGCAGTGCATCCGGGACAGGCAATGAAAAACTGTTTTTT CVSSASGTGNEKLFF
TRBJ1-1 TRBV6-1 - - TGTGCCAGCAGTGAAGCGGGGTCTTGGGCGGACACTGAAGCTTTCTTT CASSEAGSWADTEAFF
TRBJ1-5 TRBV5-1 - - TGCGCCAGCAGCCCGGGACCTCGGGATCAGCCCCAGCATTTT CASSPGPRDQPQHF
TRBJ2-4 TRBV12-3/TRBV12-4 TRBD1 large TGTGCCAGCAGTCCACTCGGGACAGGGGAAGGCATTCAGTACTTC CASSPLGTGEGIQYF
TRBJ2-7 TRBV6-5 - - TGTGCCAGCAGGCCCGCTAGTAGCTACGAGCAGTACTTC CASRPASSYEQYF
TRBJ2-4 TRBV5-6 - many TGTGCCAGCAGCGGCGGACTATCGGGGAAAGGCAACATTCAGTACTTC CASSGGLSGKGNIQYF